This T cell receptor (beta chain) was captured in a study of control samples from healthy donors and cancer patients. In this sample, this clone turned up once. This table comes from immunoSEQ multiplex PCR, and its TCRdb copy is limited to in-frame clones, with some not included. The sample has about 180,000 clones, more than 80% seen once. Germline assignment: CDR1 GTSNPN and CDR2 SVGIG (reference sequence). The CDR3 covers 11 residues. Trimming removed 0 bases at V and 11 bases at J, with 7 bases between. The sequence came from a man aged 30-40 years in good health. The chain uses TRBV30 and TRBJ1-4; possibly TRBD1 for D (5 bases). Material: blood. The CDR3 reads CAWSVQVKLFF. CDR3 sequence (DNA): TGTGCCTGGAGTGTACAGGTGAAACTGTTTTTT.